A selection of T cell receptor beta chains follows, all from one sample in a study of OX40 agonist ivuxolimab in advanced cancers. Here immunoSEQ multiplex PCR was the method, and the copy in TCRdb shows in-frame clones only, minus some. The data show approximately 30,000 clones, with roughly nine tenths seen just once and roughly 0.92% held by the top ten. This specimen consisted of CD4+ or CD8+ T cells sorted from blood, obtained in a trial of the OX40 agonist ivuxolimab. Receptors were obtained from an adult with an advanced solid tumor such as melanoma, head and neck, liver or kidney cancer. The CDR3 runs from the conserved cysteine through the conserved F or W. Fields, in order: V gene, D gene, CDR3 length, clone size, J gene, CDR3 DNA, CDR3 protein. D genes are given only for firm matches. Some rows mark clone size as missing; the rest say once, few, many or name a class of expanded clone.

>TRBV6-1|TRBD2|13|.|TRBJ2-4
TGTGCCAGCAGTGAGGTGGGAGCGGGAGCTCAGTACTTC
CASSEVGAGAQYF
>TRBV28|.|15|.|TRBJ2-3
TGTGCCAGCAGTCCCTTCCAAGAAAACACAGATACGCAGTATTTT
CASSPFQENTDTQYF
>TRBV5-8|TRBD2|14|.|TRBJ2-7
TGTGCCAGCAGCCGGACTAGCGGAGCCTACGAGCAGTACTTC
CASSRTSGAYEQYF
>TRBV30|TRBD2|18|.|TRBJ2-6
TGTGCCTGGAGCCAGCTAGCGGGAGGATGGGTTGGGGCCAACGTCCTGACTTTC
CAWSQLAGGWVGANVLTF
>TRBV15|TRBD1|15|.|TRBJ2-7
TGTGCCACCAGCAAGGGCCGGGACAGGGTCTACGAGCAGTACTTC
CATSKGRDRVYEQYF
>TRBV6-6|TRBD2|15|.|TRBJ2-1
TGTGCCAGCAGGATGACTAGCGGGAGGCCCAATGAGCAGTTCTTC
CASRMTSGRPNEQFF
>TRBV19|.|14|.|TRBJ1-4
TGTGCCAGTGGTTGGACAGCAACTAATGAAAAACTGTTTTTT
CASGWTATNEKLFF
>TRBV5-1|.|15|.|TRBJ2-3
TGCGCCAGCAGCTTGGGGGCGACAAGGCCAGATACGCAGTATTTT
CASSLGATRPDTQYF
>TRBV5-1|TRBD2|14|.|TRBJ2-5
TGCGCCAGCAGCGTAGCGGGGCGAGGAGAGACCCAGTACTTC
CASSVAGRGETQYF
>TRBV7-7|.|13|.|TRBJ2-1
TGTGCCAGCAGCCTCCACCCGATGAAGGAGCAGTTCTTC
CASSLHPMKEQFF
>TRBV7-9|.|13|.|TRBJ2-7
TGTGCCAGCAGCTTAGGTGACGGCTACGAGCAGTACTTC
CASSLGDGYEQYF
>TRBV30|.|13|.|TRBJ2-2
TGTGCCTGGAGTCCCCGGAACACCGGGGAGCTGTTTTTT
CAWSPRNTGELFF
>TRBV6-5|.|13|.|TRBJ1-6
TGTGCCAGCAGGCCGGGGGGGAATTCACCCCTCCACTTT
CASRPGGNSPLHF
>TRBV6-1|.|15|once|TRBJ1-3
TGTGCCAGCAGTGAGGGGGGGGTCGGTGGAAACACCATATATTTT
CASSEGGVGGNTIYF
>TRBV6-6|TRBD1|15|.|TRBJ1-1
TGTGCCAGCACCACTTCCGGGACAGGGGGCACTGAAGCTTTCTTT
CASTTSGTGGTEAFF
>TRBV7-6|TRBD1|17|.|TRBJ1-1
TGTGCCAGCAGCGCGTTTGAACAGGGGGCAAGGGACACTGAAGCTTTCTTT
CASSAFEQGARDTEAFF
>TRBV28|.|12|few|TRBJ1-5
TGTGCCAGCAGTTATGGTAGTCAGCCCCAGCATTTT
CASSYGSQPQHF
>TRBV5-1|TRBD1|15|.|TRBJ2-2
TGCGCCAGCAGCTTGGCCACAGGGGCCGCCGGGGAGCTGTTTTTT
CASSLATGAAGELFF
>TRBV2|TRBD2|16|.|TRBJ2-2
TGTGCCAGCAGGCAACTAGCGGGGGGCAACACCGGGGAGCTGTTTTTT
CASRQLAGGNTGELFF
>TRBV19|TRBD1|15|.|TRBJ2-3
TGTGCCAGTAGTCCCGGGACAGGGGCCACAGATACGCAGTATTTT
CASSPGTGATDTQYF
>TRBV2|.|13|.|TRBJ1-1
TGTGCCAGCAGTTTCGGACAGAACACTGAAGCTTTCTTT
CASSFGQNTEAFF
>TRBV5-1|.|14|.|TRBJ1-6
TGCGCCAGCAGCCTCCGGTCCTTCTATTCACCCCTCCACTTT
CASSLRSFYSPLHF
>TRBV5-5|.|11|.|TRBJ1-4
TGTGCCAGCAGCTTGGCGGAAAAACTGTTTTTT
CASSLAEKLFF
>TRBV4-3|TRBD2|18|.|TRBJ2-2
TGCGCCAGCAGCCAGGGGCTCCCGGGACTAGCGAACACCGGGGAGCTGTTTTTT
CASSQGLPGLANTGELFF
>TRBV27|TRBD1|18|once|TRBJ1-6
TGTGCCAGCAGTTTTGGGACAGGGGACGTCTCCTATAATTCACCCCTCCACTTT
CASSFGTGDVSYNSPLHF
>TRBV4-3|.|16|.|TRBJ2-1
TGCGCCAGCAGCCAAGAGGCAGGGGGGTCCTACAATGAGCAGTTCTTC
CASSQEAGGSYNEQFF
>TRBV5-4|.|15|.|TRBJ2-7
TGTGCCAGCAGCTTGGGTTCTTCCAAGCCGTACGAGCAGTACTTC
CASSLGSSKPYEQYF
>TRBV27|.|14|.|TRBJ1-1
TGTGCCAGCAGTTTTTCCAGGGCGAACACTGAAGCTTTCTTT
CASSFSRANTEAFF
>TRBV7-2|TRBD2|16|.|TRBJ2-7
TGTGCCAGCAGCTTAGGGATTAGCGGGAGGGGCTACGAGCAGTACTTC
CASSLGISGRGYEQYF
>TRBV4-1|TRBD2|16|once|TRBJ2-3
TGCGCCAGCAGCCCAGTAGCGGGGGGGCCGACGGATACGCAGTATTTT
CASSPVAGGPTDTQYF
>TRBV19|.|13|.|TRBJ1-2
TGTGCCAGTAGCGGGACGGGGGCCTATGGCTACACCTTC
CASSGTGAYGYTF
>TRBV9|.|14|.|TRBJ1-1
TGTGCCAGCAGCGTAGGGACAGTGAACACTGAAGCTTTCTTT
CASSVGTVNTEAFF
>TRBV2|.|15|.|TRBJ2-7
TGTGCCAGCGGACCAGCGGGTCGTAGCTCCTACGAGCAGTACTTC
CASGPAGRSSYEQYF
>TRBV14|.|12|.|TRBJ2-5
TGTGCCAGCAGCCAAGGGTTGGGGACCCAGTACTTC
CASSQGLGTQYF
>TRBV4-2|.|17|.|TRBJ2-7
TGTGCCAGCAGCCAAGGGGCTCTGAGGGATCGCTCCTACGAGCAGTACTTC
CASSQGALRDRSYEQYF
>TRBV5-1|.|14|.|TRBJ2-7
TGCGCCAGCAGCCCCTCGGGCAGCTCCTACGAGCAGTACTTC
CASSPSGSSYEQYF
>TRBV6-4|.|14|once|TRBJ1-1
TGTGCCAGCAGATCTACACTGATGAACACTGAAGCTTTCTTT
CASRSTLMNTEAFF
>TRBV4-1|.|16|.|TRBJ1-5
TGCGCCAGCAGCCAAGACGTAGGATTGAACAAACAGCCCCAGCATTTT
CASSQDVGLNKQPQHF
>TRBV7-2|TRBD2|18|.|TRBJ2-1
TGTGCCAGCAGCTTAAGGACTAGCGGGGGGAGCGGGTACAATGAGCAGTTCTTC
CASSLRTSGGSGYNEQFF
>TRBV2|.|12|.|TRBJ2-7
TGTGCCAGCAGTGATATAGGGAGCGAGCAGTACTTC
CASSDIGSEQYF
>TRBV7-3|TRBD1|16|once|TRBJ2-7
TGTGCCAGCAGCGCCGGCCCAGGGACAGGGTTGGGTGAGCAGTACTTC
CASSAGPGTGLGEQYF
>TRBV6-1|TRBD2|14|.|TRBJ2-5
TGTGCCAGCAGCCAAGGGACTAGCCCGGAGACCCAGTACTTC
CASSQGTSPETQYF
>TRBV14|.|13|.|TRBJ1-1
TGTGCCAGCAGCCAAGAGCGGAACACTGAAGCTTTCTTT
CASSQERNTEAFF
>TRBV15|.|16|.|TRBJ2-1
TGTGCCACCAGCAGAGGGGGGAGTATAAGGAACAATGAGCAGTTCTTC
CATSRGGSIRNNEQFF
>TRBV9|TRBD1|17|.|TRBJ2-2
TGTGCCAGCAGCCTAAAATTCACACAGGGGAGCACCGGGGAGCTGTTTTTT
CASSLKFTQGSTGELFF
>TRBV21-1|.|17|.|TRBJ2-1
TGTGCCAGCAGCAAAGGTGGACACACAGGGACCTACAATGAGCAGTTCTTC
CASSKGGHTGTYNEQFF
>TRBV18|.|18|.|TRBJ1-2
TGTGCCAGCTCACCCCGTACCACGTCCAGCGCAGCTAACTATGGCTACACCTTC
CASSPRTTSSAANYGYTF
>TRBV9|.|15|.|TRBJ1-1
TGTGCCAGCAGCGTAGGCCCCGGGCGGGCCACTGAAGCTTTCTTT
CASSVGPGRATEAFF